This TCR beta chain was retrieved from a study of CD8+ T cells in alopecia areata. Looking at the study overall: Tofacitinib continued for 6 to 18 months and was then withheld for 6 months. Study-wide results and limits: The study found higher clonality in lesional than normal scalp, especially in alopecia totalis/universalis. Tissue-resident alphabeta T cells belonging to normal skin likewise get sequenced within scalp specimens.

Described treatment: oral pan-JAK inhibitor, 5-10 mg twice daily. The CDR3 spans 14 residues. Looked up from germline, CDR1 is SNHLY and CDR2 is FYNNEI. V lost 7 bases to trimming and J lost 5 bases, with 18 bases between them. Regarding this clone: Its antigen is not known.

Extraction and reverse transcription of RNA yielded cDNA as the sequencing template. Here immunoSEQ multiplex PCR was the method, and the copy in TCRdb shows in-frame clones only, minus some. Counted here are 110,000 or so clones, 45% to 65% occurring once; the ten biggest clones make up roughly 3.5%. This clonotype originated in a human donor with alopecia areata. This specimen consisted of CD4+ T cells sorted from blood, obtained at week 24, from a patient treated with tofacitinib. The chain couples TRBV2 to TRBJ2-7; no clear D. CDR3 loop: CASIPTPNFNEQYF. The CDR3 DNA is TGTGCCAGCATCCCAACTCCGAACTTTAACGAGCAGTACTTC.